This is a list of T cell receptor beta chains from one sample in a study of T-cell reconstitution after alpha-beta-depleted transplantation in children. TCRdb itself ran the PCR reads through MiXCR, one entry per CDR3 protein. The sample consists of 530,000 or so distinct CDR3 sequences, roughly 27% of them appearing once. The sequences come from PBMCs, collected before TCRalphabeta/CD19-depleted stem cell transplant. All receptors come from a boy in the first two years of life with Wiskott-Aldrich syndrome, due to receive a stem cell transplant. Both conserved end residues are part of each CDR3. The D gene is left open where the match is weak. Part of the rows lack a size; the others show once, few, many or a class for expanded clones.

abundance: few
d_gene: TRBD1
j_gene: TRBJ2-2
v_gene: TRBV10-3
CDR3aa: CAIGTGGGDTGELFF
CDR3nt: TGTGCGATCGGAACAGGGGGCGGTGACACCGGGGAGCTGTTTTTT

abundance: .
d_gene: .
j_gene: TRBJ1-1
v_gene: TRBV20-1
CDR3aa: CRPYRAMNTEAFF
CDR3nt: TGCAGGCCATACAGGGCAATGAACACTGAAGCTTTCTTT

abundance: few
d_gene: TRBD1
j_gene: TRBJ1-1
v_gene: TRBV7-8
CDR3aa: CASSATGGGTEAFF
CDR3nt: TGTGCCAGCAGCGCCACAGGGGGAGGTACTGAAGCTTTCTTT

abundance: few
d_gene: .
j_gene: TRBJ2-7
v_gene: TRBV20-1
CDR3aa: CSARGDKLYEQYF
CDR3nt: TGCAGTGCTAGAGGGGACAAACTATACGAGCAGTACTTC

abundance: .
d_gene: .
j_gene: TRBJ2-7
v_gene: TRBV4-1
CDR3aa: CASSQDSFPDEQYF
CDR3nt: TGCGCCAGCAGCCAAGATTCATTCCCTGACGAGCAGTACTTC

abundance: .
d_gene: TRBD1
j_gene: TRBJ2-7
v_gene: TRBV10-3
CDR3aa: CASTGTGKTYEQYF
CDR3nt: TGTGCCAGTACCGGGACAGGGAAAACCTACGAGCAGTACTTC

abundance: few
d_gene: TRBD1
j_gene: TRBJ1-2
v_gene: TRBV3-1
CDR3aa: CASSQAQGYGYTF
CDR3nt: TGTGCCAGCAGCCAAGCACAGGGGTATGGCTACACCTTC

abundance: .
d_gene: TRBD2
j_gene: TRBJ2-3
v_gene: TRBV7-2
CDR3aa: CASSFPAGSSDTQYF
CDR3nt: TGTGCCAGCAGCTTCCCAGCGGGAAGCTCAGATACGCAGTATTTT

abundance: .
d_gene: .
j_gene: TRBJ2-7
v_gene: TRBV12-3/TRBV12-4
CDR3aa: CASSPLHRQRSEQYF
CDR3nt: TGTGCCAGCAGTCCATTGCACCGCCAGAGGAGCGAGCAGTACTTC

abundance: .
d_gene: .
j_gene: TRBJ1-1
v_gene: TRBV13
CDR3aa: CASSLGSHTEAFF
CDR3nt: TGTGCCAGCAGCCTCGGGTCCCACACTGAAGCTTTCTTT

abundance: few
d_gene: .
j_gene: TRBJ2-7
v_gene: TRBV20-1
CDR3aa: CSARVVVGYEQYF
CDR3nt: TGCAGTGCTAGAGTTGTGGTTGGGTACGAGCAGTACTTC

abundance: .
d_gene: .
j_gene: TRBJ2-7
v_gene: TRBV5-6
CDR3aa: CASSSGTGGSYEQYF
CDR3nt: TGTGCCAGCAGCTCAGGGACTGGTGGCTCCTACGAGCAGTACTTC

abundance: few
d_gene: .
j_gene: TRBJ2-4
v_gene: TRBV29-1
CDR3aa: CSVASPVLAKNIQYF
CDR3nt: TGCAGCGTTGCCTCGCCCGTCTTAGCCAAAAACATTCAGTACTTC

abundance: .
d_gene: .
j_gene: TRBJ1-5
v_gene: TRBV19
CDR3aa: CASSIDQRGRQPQHF
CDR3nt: TGTGCCAGTAGTATAGATCAGCGGGGCCGGCAGCCCCAGCATTTT

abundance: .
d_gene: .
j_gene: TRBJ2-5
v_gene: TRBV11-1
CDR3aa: CASSAFQETQYF
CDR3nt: TGTGCCAGCAGCGCATTCCAAGAGACCCAGTACTTC

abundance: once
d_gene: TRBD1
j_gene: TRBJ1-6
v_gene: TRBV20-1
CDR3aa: CSATPLGTARRSLHF
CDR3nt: TGCAGTGCTACCCCTCTCGGGACAGCCCGTAGGTCCCTCCACTTT

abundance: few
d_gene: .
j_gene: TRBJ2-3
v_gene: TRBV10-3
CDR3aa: CAISERASGEGDTQYF
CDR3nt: TGTGCCATCAGTGAGAGGGCCTCGGGAGAGGGAGATACGCAGTATTTT

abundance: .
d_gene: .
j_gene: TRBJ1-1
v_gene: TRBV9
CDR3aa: CASSVGVMNTEAFF
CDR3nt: TGTGCCAGCAGCGTAGGAGTGATGAACACTGAAGCTTTCTTT

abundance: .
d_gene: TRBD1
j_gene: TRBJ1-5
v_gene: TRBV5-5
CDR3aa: CASSFADRGNQPQHF
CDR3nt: TGTGCCAGCAGCTTCGCTGACAGGGGCAATCAGCCCCAGCATTTT

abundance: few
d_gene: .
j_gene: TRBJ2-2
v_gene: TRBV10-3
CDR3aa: CAIRREGTATGELFF
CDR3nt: TGTGCCATCAGGAGGGAGGGGACAGCTACCGGGGAGCTGTTTTTT

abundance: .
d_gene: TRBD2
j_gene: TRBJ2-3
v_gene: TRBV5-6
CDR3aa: CASSLPGLELRTDTQYF
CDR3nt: TGTGCCAGCAGCTTGCCGGGACTAGAATTACGCACAGATACGCAGTATTTT

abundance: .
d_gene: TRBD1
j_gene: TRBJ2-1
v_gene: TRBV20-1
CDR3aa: CSAVGQSNEQFF
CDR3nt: TGCAGTGCTGTGGGACAGAGTAATGAGCAGTTCTTC

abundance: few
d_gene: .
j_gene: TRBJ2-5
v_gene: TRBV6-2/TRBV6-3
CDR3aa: CASSYARNQETQYF
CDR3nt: TGTGCCAGCAGTTATGCGAGAAACCAAGAGACCCAGTACTTC

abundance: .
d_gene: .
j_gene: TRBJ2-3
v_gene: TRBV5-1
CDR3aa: CASSLEAPKGDTQYF
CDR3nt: TGCGCCAGCAGCTTGGAGGCCCCCAAGGGGGATACGCAGTATTTT

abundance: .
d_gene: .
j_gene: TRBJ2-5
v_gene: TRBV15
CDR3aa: CATSRSANKETQYF
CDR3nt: TGTGCCACCAGCAGGTCGGCGAATAAAGAGACCCAGTACTTC

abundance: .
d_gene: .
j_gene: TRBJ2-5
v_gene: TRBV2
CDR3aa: CASSGAGSEGETQYF
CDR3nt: TGTGCCAGCAGTGGTGCAGGGTCGGAGGGAGAGACCCAGTACTTC

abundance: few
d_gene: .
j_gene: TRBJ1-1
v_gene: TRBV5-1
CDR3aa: CASTYGTSPQNTEAFF
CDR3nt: TGCGCCAGCACCTACGGGACATCTCCGCAGAACACTGAAGCTTTCTTT

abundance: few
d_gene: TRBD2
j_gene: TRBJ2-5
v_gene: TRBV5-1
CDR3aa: CASSLIAGVRETQYF
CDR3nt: TGCGCCAGCAGCTTAATCGCGGGAGTTCGAGAGACCCAGTACTTC

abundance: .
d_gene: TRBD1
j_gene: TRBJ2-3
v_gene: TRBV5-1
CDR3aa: CASSLDTPGRGPSTDTQYF
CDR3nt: TGCGCCAGCAGCTTGGATACCCCAGGCAGGGGGCCGAGCACAGATACGCAGTATTTT

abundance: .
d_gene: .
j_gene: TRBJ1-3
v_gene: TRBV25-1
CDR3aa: CATSPTVLPGNTIYF
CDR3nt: TGTGCCACCTCCCCCACGGTCCTCCCTGGAAACACCATATATTTT

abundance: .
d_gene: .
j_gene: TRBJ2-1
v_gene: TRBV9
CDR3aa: CASSVDPRLYNEQFF
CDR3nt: TGTGCCAGCAGCGTAGATCCCCGTTTATACAATGAGCAGTTCTTC

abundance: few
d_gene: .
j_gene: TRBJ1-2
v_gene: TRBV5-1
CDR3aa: CASSDTYGYTF
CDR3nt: TGCGCCAGCAGCGACACGTATGGCTACACCTTC

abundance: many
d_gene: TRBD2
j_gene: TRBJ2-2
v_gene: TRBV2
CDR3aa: CASSALAATGELFF
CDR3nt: TGTGCCAGCAGTGCACTAGCGGCCACCGGGGAGCTGTTTTTT

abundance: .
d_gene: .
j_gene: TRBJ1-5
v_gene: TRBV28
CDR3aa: CASTRWRTENQPQHF
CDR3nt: TGTGCCAGCACCCGCTGGAGGACAGAGAATCAGCCCCAGCATTTT

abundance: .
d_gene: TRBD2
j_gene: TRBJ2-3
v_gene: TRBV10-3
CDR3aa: CAISLAASLSTDTQYF
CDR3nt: TGTGCCATCAGTCTAGCGGCCTCGCTAAGCACAGATACGCAGTATTTT

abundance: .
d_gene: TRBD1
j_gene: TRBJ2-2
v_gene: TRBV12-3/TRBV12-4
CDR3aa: CASSPRQGRMTGELFF
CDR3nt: TGTGCCAGCAGTCCTCGACAGGGAAGAATGACCGGGGAGCTGTTTTTT

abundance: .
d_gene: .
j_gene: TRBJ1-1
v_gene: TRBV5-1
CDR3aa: CASRLGTTKTGTVNTEAFF
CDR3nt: TGCGCCAGCAGACTAGGAACCACTAAAACGGGGACGGTGAACACTGAAGCTTTCTTT

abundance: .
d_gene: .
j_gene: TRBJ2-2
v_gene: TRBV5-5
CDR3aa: CASSLAEGGTGELFF
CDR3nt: TGTGCCAGCAGCTTGGCTGAAGGGGGGACCGGGGAGCTGTTTTTT

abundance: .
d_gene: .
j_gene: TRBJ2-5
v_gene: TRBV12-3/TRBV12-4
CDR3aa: CASSSSQGQETQYF
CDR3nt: TGTGCCAGCAGCTCATCCCAGGGTCAGGAGACCCAGTACTTC

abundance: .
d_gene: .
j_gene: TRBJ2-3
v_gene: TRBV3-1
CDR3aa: CAISDPRSDTQYF
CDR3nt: TGTGCCATCTCGGACCCGCGTTCGGATACGCAGTATTTT

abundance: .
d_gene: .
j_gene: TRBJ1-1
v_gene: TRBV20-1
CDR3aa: CSARGAGRLNTEAFF
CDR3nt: TGCAGTGCTAGAGGGGCCGGTCGGCTGAACACTGAAGCTTTCTTT

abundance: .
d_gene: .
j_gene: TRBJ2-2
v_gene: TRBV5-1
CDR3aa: CASSLDGSGELFF
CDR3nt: TGCGCCAGCAGCCTGGACGGGTCCGGGGAGCTGTTTTTT

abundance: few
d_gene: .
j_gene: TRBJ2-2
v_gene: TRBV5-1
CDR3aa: CASADPSAGELFF
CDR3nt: TGCGCCAGCGCGGACCCTTCGGCCGGGGAGCTGTTTTTT

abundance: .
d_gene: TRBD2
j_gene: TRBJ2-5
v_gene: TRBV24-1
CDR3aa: CATSEGGAGETQYF
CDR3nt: TGTGCCACCAGTGAGGGGGGAGCGGGGGAGACCCAGTACTTC

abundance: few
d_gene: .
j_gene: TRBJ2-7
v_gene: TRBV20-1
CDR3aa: CSASAPWSYEQYF
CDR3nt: TGCAGTGCAAGCGCCCCCTGGTCCTACGAGCAGTACTTC

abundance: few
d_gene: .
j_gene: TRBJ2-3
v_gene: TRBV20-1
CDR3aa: CSRGAGATDTQYF
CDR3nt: TGCAGCAGGGGGGCAGGGGCCACAGATACGCAGTATTTT

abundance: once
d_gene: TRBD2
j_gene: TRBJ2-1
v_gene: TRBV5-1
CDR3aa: CASSLKPGTSSYNEQFF
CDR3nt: TGCGCCAGCAGCTTGAAACCGGGGACTAGCTCCTACAATGAGCAGTTCTTC

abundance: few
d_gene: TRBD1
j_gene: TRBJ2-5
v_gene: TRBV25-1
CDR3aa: CASGQGRVETQYF
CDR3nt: TGTGCCAGCGGACAGGGGAGAGTGGAGACCCAGTACTTC

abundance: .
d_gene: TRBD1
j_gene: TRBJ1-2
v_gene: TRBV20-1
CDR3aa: CSASGDRGPGGYGYTF
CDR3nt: TGCAGTGCTAGCGGGGACAGGGGCCCCGGGGGATATGGCTACACCTTC

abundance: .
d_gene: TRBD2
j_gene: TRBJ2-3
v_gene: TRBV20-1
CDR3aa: CSAFIAGSDTDTQYF
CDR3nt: TGCAGTGCCTTCATAGCGGGATCCGACACAGATACGCAGTATTTT

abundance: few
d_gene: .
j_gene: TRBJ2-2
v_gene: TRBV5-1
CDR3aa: CASSLAPPGELFF
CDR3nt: TGCGCCAGCAGCTTGGCCCCACCCGGGGAGCTGTTTTTT

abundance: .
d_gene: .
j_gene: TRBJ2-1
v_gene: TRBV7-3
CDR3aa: CASSSRGGSLTFHGNEQFF
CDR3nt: TGTGCCAGCAGCTCCCGCGGAGGCAGCCTGACATTTCACGGCAATGAGCAGTTCTTC